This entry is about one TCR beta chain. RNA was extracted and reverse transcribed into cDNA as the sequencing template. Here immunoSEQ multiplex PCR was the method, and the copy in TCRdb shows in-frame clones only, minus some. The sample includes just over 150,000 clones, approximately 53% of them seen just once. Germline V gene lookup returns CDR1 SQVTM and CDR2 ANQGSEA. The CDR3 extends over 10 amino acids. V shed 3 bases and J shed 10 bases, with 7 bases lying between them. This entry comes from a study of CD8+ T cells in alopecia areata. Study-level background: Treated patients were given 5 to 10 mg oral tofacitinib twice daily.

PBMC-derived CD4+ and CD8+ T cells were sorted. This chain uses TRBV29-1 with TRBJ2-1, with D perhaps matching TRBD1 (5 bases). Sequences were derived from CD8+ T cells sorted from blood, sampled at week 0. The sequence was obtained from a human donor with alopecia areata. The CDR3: CSVDRVEQFF. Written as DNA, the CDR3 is TGCAGCGTTGACAGGGTGGAGCAGTTCTTC.